Listed below are T cell receptor beta chains from one sample, sequenced in a study of blood T cell repertoires in COVID-19. Sequenced by immunoSEQ multiplex PCR; TCRdb stores in-frame clones only, minus some. There are fewer than 45,000 clones in the sample; around 87% occur only once, and 9.5% to 13% lies in the top ten. What was sequenced was peripheral blood. The receptor source for this set is a man older than 75 with active COVID-19. Both conserved end residues are part of each CDR3. A D gene is named only where the DNA matches it firmly. Clone sizes are given selectively: once, few, many, or a class where the clone is expanded.

j_call: TRBJ1-5; clone_size: -; v_call: TRBV11-3; d_call: TRBD1; cdr3_nt: TGTGCCAGCAGCTGTACAGGGGTAAATAGCAATCAGCCCCAGCATTTT; cdr3_aa: CASSCTGVNSNQPQHF
j_call: TRBJ2-7; clone_size: -; v_call: TRBV29-1; d_call: TRBD1; cdr3_nt: TGCAGCGTTCGCCGGGGTGGGCAGGGGGTCTACGAGCAGTACTTC; cdr3_aa: CSVRRGGQGVYEQYF
j_call: TRBJ1-5; clone_size: -; v_call: TRBV27; d_call: TRBD1; cdr3_nt: TGTGCCAGCAGTTCACAGGGGAAAGCGCCAACGCCCCAGCATTTT; cdr3_aa: CASSSQGKAPTPQHF
j_call: TRBJ1-3; clone_size: -; v_call: TRBV6-5; d_call: -; cdr3_nt: TGTGCCAGCAGTTACTTTTTGGGGGGATCTGGAAACACCATATATTTT; cdr3_aa: CASSYFLGGSGNTIYF
j_call: TRBJ1-5; clone_size: few; v_call: TRBV30; d_call: TRBD1; cdr3_nt: TGTGCCTGGACCTCCACAGGGGCGGGTCAGCCCCAGCATTTT; cdr3_aa: CAWTSTGAGQPQHF
j_call: TRBJ2-1; clone_size: -; v_call: TRBV24-1; d_call: TRBD2; cdr3_nt: TGTGCCACCAGTGAGGGTACTAGCGGGAGGTCCGGGGATGAGCAGTTCTTC; cdr3_aa: CATSEGTSGRSGDEQFF
j_call: TRBJ2-7; clone_size: -; v_call: TRBV6-2/TRBV6-3; d_call: TRBD1; cdr3_nt: TGTGCCAGCAGTTACTTAGGGGGCAGAAACTACGAGCAGTACTTC; cdr3_aa: CASSYLGGRNYEQYF
j_call: TRBJ1-5; clone_size: -; v_call: TRBV18; d_call: TRBD1; cdr3_nt: TGTGCCAGCTCACCCAGGGGGAATGGCAATCAGCCCCAGCATTTT; cdr3_aa: CASSPRGNGNQPQHF
j_call: TRBJ1-2; clone_size: -; v_call: TRBV5-6; d_call: -; cdr3_nt: TGTGCCAGCAGCTTGCTAGCGGGATTAACCTTC; cdr3_aa: CASSLLAGLTF
j_call: TRBJ2-3; clone_size: -; v_call: TRBV30; d_call: TRBD2; cdr3_nt: TGTGCCTGGAGCGCCTTAGCGGGAGCCACAGATACGCAGTATTTT; cdr3_aa: CAWSALAGATDTQYF
j_call: TRBJ1-1; clone_size: -; v_call: TRBV7-2; d_call: -; cdr3_nt: TGTGCCAGCAGCTTAACGGTGGGAGCGAACACTGAAGCTTTCTTT; cdr3_aa: CASSLTVGANTEAFF
j_call: TRBJ2-7; clone_size: -; v_call: TRBV9; d_call: TRBD1; cdr3_nt: TGTGCCAGCAGCTCGCGATCCGGGACAGCCTCCTACGAGCAGTACTTC; cdr3_aa: CASSSRSGTASYEQYF
j_call: TRBJ1-5; clone_size: -; v_call: TRBV19; d_call: -; cdr3_nt: TGTGCCAGTAGTAGGGCAGGGCATCAGCCCCAGCATTTT; cdr3_aa: CASSRAGHQPQHF
j_call: TRBJ1-2; clone_size: -; v_call: TRBV21-1; d_call: -; cdr3_nt: TGTGCCAGCAGCAAGCGGGTCAGGCCCAACTATGGCTACACCTTC; cdr3_aa: CASSKRVRPNYGYTF
j_call: TRBJ2-5; clone_size: -; v_call: TRBV5-1; d_call: TRBD2; cdr3_nt: TGCGCCAGCAGCTTATTTCGGTTCTTGGGACTATCTGGAGAGACCCAGTACTTC; cdr3_aa: CASSLFRFLGLSGETQYF
j_call: TRBJ2-3; clone_size: -; v_call: TRBV5-5; d_call: TRBD2; cdr3_nt: TGTGCCAGCAGCCCGGGACTAGCGTGGTATTTT; cdr3_aa: CASSPGLAWYF
j_call: TRBJ2-7; clone_size: -; v_call: TRBV5-1; d_call: -; cdr3_nt: TGCGCCAGCAGCTTTCTTAGCGGCAGGACCGAGCAGTACTTC; cdr3_aa: CASSFLSGRTEQYF
j_call: TRBJ1-1; clone_size: -; v_call: TRBV4-3; d_call: -; cdr3_nt: TGCGCCAGCAGCCAAGAACCAGTTATGAACACTGAAGCTTTCTTT; cdr3_aa: CASSQEPVMNTEAFF
j_call: TRBJ2-7; clone_size: -; v_call: TRBV9; d_call: TRBD1; cdr3_nt: TGTGCCAGCAGCTCCCGGACAGGGAACGAGCAGTACTTC; cdr3_aa: CASSSRTGNEQYF
j_call: TRBJ2-7; clone_size: few; v_call: TRBV28; d_call: -; cdr3_nt: TGTGCCAGCAGTTTAGGGAACAGGCGAGCCTACGAGCAGTACTTC; cdr3_aa: CASSLGNRRAYEQYF
j_call: TRBJ2-1; clone_size: -; v_call: TRBV18; d_call: TRBD2; cdr3_nt: TGTGCCAGCGCTATGGGGCTAGCGGGGGGCAATGAGCAGTTCTTC; cdr3_aa: CASAMGLAGGNEQFF
j_call: TRBJ2-6; clone_size: -; v_call: TRBV19; d_call: -; cdr3_nt: TGTGCCAGTAGTTCAATCTCTGGGGCCAACGTCCTGACTTTC; cdr3_aa: CASSSISGANVLTF
j_call: TRBJ1-5; clone_size: -; v_call: TRBV28; d_call: -; cdr3_nt: TGTGCCAGCAGTTTAGGTCAGGACCTAGGGGCCCAGCATTTT; cdr3_aa: CASSLGQDLGAQHF
j_call: TRBJ1-1; clone_size: -; v_call: TRBV30; d_call: -; cdr3_nt: TGTGCCTGGAGGGGGGAGGGGACCATGAACACTGAAGCTTTCTTT; cdr3_aa: CAWRGEGTMNTEAFF
j_call: TRBJ2-3; clone_size: once; v_call: TRBV6-2/TRBV6-3; d_call: TRBD2; cdr3_nt: TGTGCCAGCAGTACCGGGACTAGCGGGAGTAGAGGTACGCAGTATTTT; cdr3_aa: CASSTGTSGSRGTQYF
j_call: TRBJ1-5; clone_size: -; v_call: TRBV5-6; d_call: TRBD1; cdr3_nt: TGTGCCAGCAGCTTCTACGGGACAGGGAGTCAGCCCCAGCATTTT; cdr3_aa: CASSFYGTGSQPQHF
j_call: TRBJ2-7; clone_size: -; v_call: TRBV29-1; d_call: TRBD1; cdr3_nt: TGCAGCGTAGCGACCGGGACAGGGAACTACGAGCAGTACTTC; cdr3_aa: CSVATGTGNYEQYF
j_call: TRBJ2-3; clone_size: -; v_call: TRBV5-1; d_call: -; cdr3_nt: TGCGCCAGCAGCTTGGCCGATGAGGCAGATACGCAGTATTTT; cdr3_aa: CASSLADEADTQYF
j_call: TRBJ2-1; clone_size: -; v_call: TRBV30; d_call: TRBD2; cdr3_nt: TGTGCCTGGACAGGGCTAGCGGGTGTCGGTGAGCAGTTCTTC; cdr3_aa: CAWTGLAGVGEQFF
j_call: TRBJ2-3; clone_size: -; v_call: TRBV4-1; d_call: TRBD2; cdr3_nt: TGCGCCAGCAGCCAAGAGCGGGGGAGGGCCGGGCCGCAGTATTTT; cdr3_aa: CASSQERGRAGPQYF
j_call: TRBJ2-1; clone_size: -; v_call: TRBV5-4; d_call: TRBD2; cdr3_nt: TGTGCCAGCAGCTCAAATATAGCGGGAGGAACCTACAATGAGCAGTTCTTC; cdr3_aa: CASSSNIAGGTYNEQFF
j_call: TRBJ2-3; clone_size: -; v_call: TRBV5-1; d_call: TRBD2; cdr3_nt: TGCGCCAGCAAGCGGGACGGAGAGGCAGATACGCAGTATTTT; cdr3_aa: CASKRDGEADTQYF
j_call: TRBJ1-2; clone_size: few; v_call: TRBV7-9; d_call: -; cdr3_nt: TGTGCCAGCAGCTTAGAAGTAGGTTATAGACACGGCTACACCTTC; cdr3_aa: CASSLEVGYRHGYTF
j_call: TRBJ2-4; clone_size: -; v_call: TRBV29-1; d_call: -; cdr3_nt: TGCAGCGTGGATACCGGGACACCGCCCCAGTACTTC; cdr3_aa: CSVDTGTPPQYF
j_call: TRBJ1-5; clone_size: -; v_call: TRBV25-1; d_call: TRBD1; cdr3_nt: TGTGCCAGCAGTGGGACAGGGGTGGCTCAGCCCCAGCATTTT; cdr3_aa: CASSGTGVAQPQHF
j_call: TRBJ1-4; clone_size: -; v_call: TRBV5-1; d_call: TRBD1; cdr3_nt: TGCGCCAGCAGGGCAGGGACAGGGGGCGTTGAAAAACTGTTTTTT; cdr3_aa: CASRAGTGGVEKLFF
j_call: TRBJ2-3; clone_size: -; v_call: TRBV2; d_call: -; cdr3_nt: TGTGCCAGCTCCGGCGGACTTTTCACAGATACGCAGTATTTT; cdr3_aa: CASSGGLFTDTQYF
j_call: TRBJ2-5; clone_size: -; v_call: TRBV24-1; d_call: -; cdr3_nt: TGTGCCACCAGTGATGCGACAGGACAAGAGACCCAGTACTTC; cdr3_aa: CATSDATGQETQYF
j_call: TRBJ2-2; clone_size: few; v_call: TRBV7-9; d_call: -; cdr3_nt: TGTGCCAGCAGCTTAGGGATGGGGCCTCGGGAGCTGTTTTTT; cdr3_aa: CASSLGMGPRELFF
j_call: TRBJ2-3; clone_size: -; v_call: TRBV27; d_call: TRBD1; cdr3_nt: TGTGCCAGCAGTGACCGGGACAGGGGATCAGATACGCAGTATTTT; cdr3_aa: CASSDRDRGSDTQYF
j_call: TRBJ1-1; clone_size: -; v_call: TRBV6-4; d_call: TRBD1; cdr3_nt: TGTGCCAGCAGTCTTGACAGGGGCACTGAAGCTTTCTTT; cdr3_aa: CASSLDRGTEAFF
j_call: TRBJ2-3; clone_size: -; v_call: TRBV4-3; d_call: TRBD1; cdr3_nt: TGCGCCAGCAGCCAAGATGGGGGACAGGGGTCAGATACGCAGTATTTT; cdr3_aa: CASSQDGGQGSDTQYF
j_call: TRBJ2-7; clone_size: -; v_call: TRBV20-1; d_call: -; cdr3_nt: TGCAGTGCTTGGGACTTCGAGCAGTACTTC; cdr3_aa: CSAWDFEQYF
j_call: TRBJ2-7; clone_size: -; v_call: TRBV3-1/TRBV3-2; d_call: TRBD2; cdr3_nt: TGTGCCAGCAGCCAATTAACAGCGGGACTCGACGAGCAGTACTTC; cdr3_aa: CASSQLTAGLDEQYF
j_call: TRBJ2-7; clone_size: -; v_call: TRBV24-1; d_call: TRBD2; cdr3_nt: TGTGCCACCAGTACCAGCGGGAGGGCCGGGGAGCAGTACTTC; cdr3_aa: CATSTSGRAGEQYF
j_call: TRBJ1-2; clone_size: -; v_call: TRBV10-3; d_call: -; cdr3_nt: TGTGCCATCAGTGGGACACCTAACTATGGCTACACCTTC; cdr3_aa: CAISGTPNYGYTF
j_call: TRBJ1-2; clone_size: -; v_call: TRBV20-1; d_call: -; cdr3_nt: TGCAGTGCCCCCCAGGGGATGCGCTACACCTTC; cdr3_aa: CSAPQGMRYTF
j_call: TRBJ2-7; clone_size: -; v_call: TRBV1; d_call: -; cdr3_nt: TGCACCAGGAAGCCGGGGAAACTGTACGAGCAGTACTTC; cdr3_aa: CTRKPGKLYEQYF
j_call: TRBJ2-2; clone_size: -; v_call: TRBV6-1; d_call: TRBD1; cdr3_nt: TGTGCCAGCAGTGCAGGACAGGGGCGAGTCACCGGGGAGCTGTTTTTT; cdr3_aa: CASSAGQGRVTGELFF
j_call: TRBJ1-6; clone_size: -; v_call: TRBV19; d_call: -; cdr3_nt: TGTGCCAGTAGTGTTAGCCTTGCCAATTCACCCCTCCACTTT; cdr3_aa: CASSVSLANSPLHF
j_call: TRBJ1-2; clone_size: once; v_call: TRBV29-1; d_call: TRBD1; cdr3_nt: TGCAGCGTTGGGACAGGGTATGATGGCTACACCTTC; cdr3_aa: CSVGTGYDGYTF
j_call: TRBJ2-7; clone_size: -; v_call: TRBV27; d_call: TRBD2; cdr3_nt: TGTGCCAGCAGAAAAAGCGGGACCGGGTCCTACGAGCAGTACTTC; cdr3_aa: CASRKSGTGSYEQYF
j_call: TRBJ2-3; clone_size: -; v_call: TRBV2; d_call: TRBD2; cdr3_nt: TGTGCCAGCGTTGGGGGTAGCGGGAGGGCCGGGTATAAAGATACGCAGTATTTT; cdr3_aa: CASVGGSGRAGYKDTQYF
j_call: TRBJ2-3; clone_size: few; v_call: TRBV2; d_call: -; cdr3_nt: TGTGCCAGCAGTGGGAGTTCGGATACGCAGTATTTT; cdr3_aa: CASSGSSDTQYF
j_call: TRBJ1-4; clone_size: once; v_call: TRBV7-9; d_call: -; cdr3_nt: TGTGCCAGCAGCTTCGGCAGGGCGCTCTCAACTAATGAAAAACTGTTTTTT; cdr3_aa: CASSFGRALSTNEKLFF
j_call: TRBJ2-7; clone_size: -; v_call: TRBV11-2; d_call: TRBD2; cdr3_nt: TGTGCCAGCAGCTTATTAGCGGGAGGGGAGCAGTACTTC; cdr3_aa: CASSLLAGGEQYF
j_call: TRBJ2-2; clone_size: -; v_call: TRBV7-2; d_call: TRBD2; cdr3_nt: TGTGCCAGCAGCTTTAGCGGGAGTGGGACCGGGGAGCTGTTTTTT; cdr3_aa: CASSFSGSGTGELFF
j_call: TRBJ2-2; clone_size: -; v_call: TRBV19; d_call: TRBD2; cdr3_nt: TGTGCCAGTAGACATCCTAGCGGGAGCGCCGGGGAGCTGTTTTTT; cdr3_aa: CASRHPSGSAGELFF
j_call: TRBJ1-2; clone_size: -; v_call: TRBV19; d_call: TRBD1; cdr3_nt: TGTGCCAGTATCGCCGGGACAGCTAACTATGGCTACACCTTC; cdr3_aa: CASIAGTANYGYTF
j_call: TRBJ2-7; clone_size: -; v_call: TRBV6-5; d_call: TRBD1; cdr3_nt: TGTGCCAGCAGCCAGAGGGACAGGGGGCCTTACGAGCAGTACTTC; cdr3_aa: CASSQRDRGPYEQYF